Listed here are 26 T cell receptor beta chains from one sample, sequenced in a study of blood T cell repertoires in COVID-19. Libraries were prepared by immunoSEQ multiplex PCR; TCRdb keeps only in-frame clonotypes and omits some of them. The top ten clones hold around 7% of a sample with 150,000 to 200,000 clones, approximately 80% of them seen once. The sample was peripheral blood. Receptor source: a human donor in a cohort sampled during active COVID-19.

This clone turned up a few times. This chain uses TRBV7-9 with TRBJ1-4, with 7 bases matching TRBD1. The CDR3 has 14 residues. Germline-derived CDR1 and CDR2 are SEHNR and FQNEAQ (reference sequence). J was trimmed by 7 bases and V by 7 bases; bases with no gene match: 9. The CDR3 region is CASNKGGFGEKLFF. In DNA form, the CDR3 reads TGTGCCAGCAACAAAGGGGGCTTCGGTGAAAAACTGTTTTTT.

V is TRBV29-1 and J is TRBJ2-2; 8 positions agree with TRBD1. The ends lost 6 bases at V and 5 bases at J; junction bases unmatched: 14. CDR1 is SQVTM and CDR2 is ANQGSEA in the germline V gene. This CDR3 is 16 amino acids long. The CDR3 loop reads CSVTWPGQASTGELFF. For the CDR3, the DNA is TGCAGCGTGACATGGCCGGGACAGGCGAGTACCGGGGAGCTGTTTTTT.

The chain joins TRBV5-5 to TRBJ2-1; the match to TRBD1 covers 9 bases. V was pared by 2 bases and J by 4 bases, with 4 bases of the junction left unmatched. Germline values: CDR1 SGHKS, CDR2 YYEKEE (reference sequence). The CDR3 length is 15 residues. The DNA of the CDR3 is TGTGCCAGCAGCTTACAGGGGGCGGAATACAATGAGCAGTTCTTC. It specifies CASSLQGAEYNEQFF.

This chain uses TRBV7-6 with TRBJ2-7; D not resolved. Germline V gene data show CDR1 as SGHVS and CDR2 as FNYEAQ. V lost 6 bases and J lost 0, with 9 bases in between. CDR3 length: 13 amino acids. CDR3: CASRPGPSYEQYF. CDR3 sequence (DNA): TGTGCCAGCAGGCCAGGCCCCTCCTACGAGCAGTACTTC.

This clone was recorded only once. J is TRBJ2-3 and V is TRBV14; D is unclear. In germline, CDR1 is SGHDN, CDR2 FVKESK. This CDR3 contains 16 residues. The V end lost 0 bases, the J end lost 1 base, and 11 bases lay between the germline ends. The CDR3 spells CASSQDTGPGTDTQYF. The CDR3 DNA reads TGTGCCAGCAGCCAAGACACGGGTCCGGGCACAGATACGCAGTATTTT.

This clone was counted once. This chain links TRBV3-1 (or the pseudogene TRBV3-2) with TRBJ1-6, with no clear D. Trimming took 2 bases from V and 9 from J, leaving 8 bases between them. The CDR3 loop spans 13 amino acids. Germline lookup yields CDR1 LGHDT and CDR2 YNNKEL (reference sequence). The DNA for the CDR3 is TGTGCCAGCAGCCAAACCGGGATTTCACCCCTCCACTTT. It codes for CASSQTGISPLHF.

The chain links TRBV4-1 to TRBJ1-1; perhaps TRBD1 as D (5 bases). Between the trimmed V and J ends, which lost 4 bases and 7 bases, there was a span of 22 bases. Per germline, CDR1 MGHRA and CDR2 YSYEKL. There are 16 residues in the CDR3. The CDR3 region has the DNA TGCGCCAGCAGCCGCACCCCCGAGGAGGGGTTTCTTGAAGCTTTCTTT. Its translation: CASSRTPEEGFLEAFF.

This chain joins TRBV11-2 and TRBJ2-5, with 16 bases fitting TRBD2. Losses at the gene ends were 4 bases for V and 7 bases for J; bases not matched to a gene: 15. Germline loops: CDR1 SGHAT, CDR2 FQNNGV. The CDR3 is made up of 19 amino acids. The DNA for the CDR3 is TGTGCCAGCAGCTCAGCCGGGACTAGCGGGGGGGCTCGGATGTCGACCCAGTACTTC. Amino acids: CASSSAGTSGGARMSTQYF.

This clone was found a few times. V usage is TRBV10-3 and J usage is TRBJ1-2, with a possible D match to TRBD1 (6 bases). The length of the CDR3 is 15 residues. Per germline, CDR1 ENHRY and CDR2 SYGVKD. Trimming took 6 bases from V and 1 from J, leaving 15 bases between them. The CDR3 DNA reads as TGTGCCATCAGGAAAGGAGGACAGCGTAACTATGGCTACACCTTC. Encoded protein: CAIRKGGQRNYGYTF.

J is TRBJ2-1 and V is TRBV2; 7 bases are shared with TRBD2. Trimming cost V 7 bases and J 10 bases; bases outside gene matches: 4. The CDR3 totals 11 residues. Germline V lookup: CDR1 SNHLY, CDR2 FYNNEI. CDR3 amino acids: CASTAGDEQFF. In DNA, the CDR3 is TGTGCCAGCACCGCGGGGGACGAGCAGTTCTTC. Full variable domain (remainder filled in from reference TRBV2 and TRBJ2-1): EPEVTQTPSHQVTQMGQEVILRCVPISNHLYFYWYRQILGQKVEFLVSFYNNEISEKSEIFDDQFSVERPDGSNFTLKIRSTKLEDSAMYFCASTAGDEQFFGPGTRLTVL.

The chain recombines TRBV6-6 with TRBJ2-1, with a tentative D call TRBD1 (6 bases). Per the germline V gene, CDR1 is MNHNY and CDR2 is SVGAGI (reference sequence). The CDR3 runs to 15 residues. The V and J ends lost 6 bases and 5 bases respectively, with 17 bases between them. CDR3 residues: CASRTGTRKDNEQFF. The CDR3 DNA reads as TGTGCCAGCAGAACCGGGACAAGGAAAGACAATGAGCAGTTCTTC.

The CDR3 DNA sequence: TGTGCCAGTAGCCGGCGGGATCAGGGAGACAATGAGCAGTTCTTC. Encoded protein: CASSRRDQGDNEQFF. The chain uses TRBV19 and TRBJ2-1, with D perhaps TRBD2 (6 bases). Between the trimmed V and J ends, which lost 6 bases and 5 bases, there was a span of 17 bases. This CDR3 has 15 amino acids. Germline V gene lookup returns CDR1 LNHDA and CDR2 SQIVND (reference sequence).

Notes on this clone: Other DNA sequences in the sample encode the same CDR3. The J gene is TRBJ2-3, the V gene TRBV10-1, with 11 positions matching TRBD2. The ends lost 5 bases at V and 4 bases at J; junction bases unmatched: 5. Germline CDR1 and CDR2: WNHNN and SYGVQD (reference sequence). The CDR3 is made up of 15 amino acids. This chain's CDR3 is CASSTLAGGADTQYF. In DNA, the CDR3 is TGCGCCAGCAGTACTCTAGCGGGGGGTGCAGATACGCAGTATTTT.

The chain joins TRBV27 to TRBJ2-7; tentative D call: TRBD1 (6 bases). Germline V lookup: CDR1 MNHEY, CDR2 SMNVEV (reference sequence). V lost 4 bases to trimming and J lost 3 bases, with 16 bases between them. The CDR3 contains 15 residues. CDR3 in DNA: TGTGCCAGCAGTTCCCAGGGGCCCAAGTTCTACGAGCAGTACTTC. It translates to CASSSQGPKFYEQYF.

The gene calls are TRBV2 and TRBJ2-3; 7 positions match TRBD2. The trim removed 7 bases at V and 0 bases at J, leaving 7 bases unmatched. Germline CDR1 and CDR2: SNHLY and FYNNEI. The CDR3 has 15 amino acids. The CDR3: CASTRGGASTDTQYF. Written as DNA, the CDR3 is TGTGCCAGCACTCGCGGGGGAGCTAGCACAGATACGCAGTATTTT.

The chain is built from TRBV7-9 and TRBJ2-5, with 8 bases fitting TRBD1. In germline, CDR1 is SEHNR, CDR2 FQNEAQ (reference sequence). The CDR3 consists of 13 residues. Trimming cost V 5 bases and J 4 bases; bases outside gene matches: 3. The CDR3 region is CASSKTGGETQYF. The CDR3 DNA follows: TGTGCCAGCAGCAAAACAGGGGGAGAGACCCAGTACTTC.

This clone was observed once. This sequence joins TRBV12-3 or TRBV12-4 and TRBJ2-3, with a tentative D call TRBD2 (6 bases). The V and J ends lost 4 bases and 11 bases respectively, with 10 bases between them. The CDR3 length is 11 residues. CDR3: CASSYGGLQYF. DNA for the CDR3: TGTGCCAGCAGTTATGGGGGACTGCAGTATTTT.

This sequence joins TRBV19 and TRBJ2-2, with 10 positions matching TRBD1. Germline CDR1 LNHDA, CDR2 SQIVND (reference sequence). This CDR3 region has 17 residues. Trimming at V came to 3 bases and at J to 6 bases, leaving 10 bases not matched to a gene. CDR3 DNA sequence: TGTGCCAGTAGTATGGATTCCGGGACAGGGGTTGCCGGGGAGCTGTTTTTT. Its translation: CASSMDSGTGVAGELFF.

This chain joins TRBV7-3 and TRBJ2-3; 12 bases align to TRBD2. J gave up 5 bases and V 4 bases, and 4 bases lay outside the gene matches. The V gene's germline CDR1 is SGHTA and CDR2 FQGTGA. The CDR3 is 15 residues long. In nucleotides, the CDR3 is TGTGCCAGCAGCTCTAGCGGGGGGGCCGTAGATACGCAGTATTTT. Translated, it gives CASSSSGGAVDTQYF.

The V and J genes are TRBV19 and TRBJ1-1; 7 nucleotides line up with TRBD1. The CDR3 loop spans 13 amino acids. CDR1 is LNHDA, CDR2 SQIVND, per germline (reference sequence). V dropped 6 bases and J dropped 10; count of bases not matched to a gene: 11. This CDR3 is CASRQGGTGRAFF. CDR3 in DNA: TGTGCCAGTAGGCAGGGGGGCACGGGACGAGCTTTCTTT. The variable domain in full, completed from reference TRBV19 and TRBJ1-1, reads DGGITQSPKYLFRKEGQNVTLSCEQNLNHDAMYWYRQDPGQGLRLIYYSQIVNDFQKGDIAEGYSVSREKKESFPLTVTSAQKNPTAFYLCASRQGGTGRAFFGQGTRLTVV.

Remarks on this clone: This sample includes further DNA sequences coding for the same CDR3. V usage is TRBV18 and J usage is TRBJ2-5; D ambiguous. Trimming pared 3 bases from V and 4 bases from J, leaving 3 bases between. The germline gives CDR1 KGHSH, CDR2 LQKENI. This CDR3 region has 11 residues. CDR3 protein: CASSPRETQYF. CDR3 coding DNA: TGTGCCAGCTCACCCAGAGAGACCCAGTACTTC.

This clone came up once. The rearrangement joins TRBV19 to TRBJ2-5; D is ambiguous. This CDR3 spans 11 amino acids. From germline, CDR1 is LNHDA and CDR2 SQIVND (reference sequence). The V gene lost 4 bases and the J gene lost 5 bases, with 5 bases spanning the gap. The DNA for the CDR3 is TGTGCCAGTAGTACCCTCGAGACCCAGTACTTC. It translates to CASSTLETQYF.

The chain employs TRBV6-6 and TRBJ2-1; D is possibly TRBD2 (6 bases). This CDR3 contains 13 residues. Germline values: CDR1 MNHNY, CDR2 SVGAGI (reference sequence). V was trimmed by 8 bases and J by 7 bases, leaving 15 bases between them. Here the CDR3 reads CASLGGVLNEQFF. The CDR3 DNA is TGTGCCAGCCTCGGCGGGGTCCTTAATGAGCAGTTCTTC.

This chain uses TRBV14 with TRBJ2-2, with 9 bases aligning to TRBD1. Trimming at V came to 5 bases and at J to 6 bases, leaving 7 bases not matched to a gene. This CDR3 is 15 amino acids long. Germline values: CDR1 SGHDN, CDR2 FVKESK. The CDR3 DNA follows: TGTGCCAGCAGCAGGGGACAGGGAACCGCCGGGGAGCTGTTTTTT. It codes for CASSRGQGTAGELFF.

The chain has TRBV12-3 or TRBV12-4 and TRBJ1-1, with D unresolved. This CDR3 is 11 amino acids long. The V end was cut by 3 bases, the J end by 6 bases, with 5 bases between. The CDR3 region has the DNA TGTGCCAGCAGTTTCGCGGCTGAAGCTTTCTTT. As protein: CASSFAAEAFF.

The V and J genes are TRBV30 and TRBJ1-1; 8 nucleotides line up with TRBD1. Germline-derived CDR1 and CDR2 are GTSNPN and SVGIG (reference sequence). V dropped 2 bases and J dropped 1; count of bases not matched to a gene: 3. CDR3 size: 14 residues. CDR3: CAWSQGAGNTEAFF. The CDR3 DNA sequence: TGTGCCTGGAGTCAGGGGGCGGGGAACACTGAAGCTTTCTTT.